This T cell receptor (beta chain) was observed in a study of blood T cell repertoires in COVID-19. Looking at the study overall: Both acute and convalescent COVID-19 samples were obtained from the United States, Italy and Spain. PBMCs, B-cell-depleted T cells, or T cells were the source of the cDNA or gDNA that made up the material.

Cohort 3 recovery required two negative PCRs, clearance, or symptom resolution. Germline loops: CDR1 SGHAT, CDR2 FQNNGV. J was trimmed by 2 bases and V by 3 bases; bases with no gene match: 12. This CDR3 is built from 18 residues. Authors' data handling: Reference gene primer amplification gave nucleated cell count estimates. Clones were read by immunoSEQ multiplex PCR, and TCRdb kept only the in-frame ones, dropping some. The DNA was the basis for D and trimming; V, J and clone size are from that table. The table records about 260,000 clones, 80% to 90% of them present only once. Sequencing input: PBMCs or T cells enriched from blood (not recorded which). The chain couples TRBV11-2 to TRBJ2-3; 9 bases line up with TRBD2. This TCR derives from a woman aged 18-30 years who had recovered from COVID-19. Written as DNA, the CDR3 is TGTGCCAGCAGCTTTAAGGGGGGAGCTAGCGGGGACACAGATACGCAGTATTTT. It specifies CASSFKGGASGDTDTQYF.